Below, one TCR beta chain is given with its context. Its antigen is unidentified. Diagnosis rested on symptoms, serum thyroxine and TRAb, thyroid ultrasound, and orbital computed tomography. Trimming took 6 bases from V and 0 from J, leaving 9 bases between them. Germline V gives CDR1 ENHRY, CDR2 SYGVKD. The CDR3 covers 15 residues. This record comes from a study of T cells in Graves' hyperthyroidism and ophthalmopathy. Study-wide findings and caveats: Most expanded thyroid clonotypes above 0.001 recurred in blood. Ophthalmopathy could be told apart from stable hyperthyroidism with a 13 V-J model.

TCR beta CDR3 regions were amplified from RNA. TCR CDR3 regions were first amplified by RT-PCR with HTBI primers. TCRdb ran MiXCR on the multiplex PCR reads and lists one entry per CDR3 protein. The table has more than 500,000 distinct CDR3 sequences, around 50% seen once. The specimen sequenced was peripheral blood or thyroid tissue (not recorded which). This chain uses TRBV10-3 with TRBJ2-6, with D perhaps matching TRBD1 (6 bases). The clonotype was recovered from an adult woman with Graves' disease, either hyperthyroidism or ophthalmopathy (not recorded which). CDR3 in amino acids: CAISYRDSGANVLTF. CDR3 sequence (DNA): TGTGCCATCAGCTACAGGGACTCTGGGGCCAACGTCCTGACTTTC.